What follows is one T cell receptor beta chain and its context. Time point indicated: baseline, week 1 (first vaccination visit). The treatment here: pre-vaccination baseline after standard-of-care therapy. Deletions cut 6 bases from V and 2 bases from J, with 14 bases between. The germline CDR1 and CDR2 sequences are KGHSH and LQKENI. CDR3 length equals 14 residues. Measured with immunoSEQ multiplex PCR; TCRdb has only the in-frame clones, and not every one. Of 85,000 to 100,000 clones in the sample, about four fifths were seen once. The data derive from a study of a mutant IDH1 vaccine in newly diagnosed glioma.

This receptor was obtained from a man aged 40-49 years with glioma. Source: PBMCs, taken from a glioma patient treated with radiotherapy, temozolomide or both. This chain connects TRBV18 to TRBJ2-7; D may match TRBD1 or TRBD2 (7 bases each). The CDR3 DNA reads as TGTGCCAGCTCCCTGGGAGGGGGCCCCTACGAGCAGTACTTC. Translated: CASSLGGGPYEQYF.